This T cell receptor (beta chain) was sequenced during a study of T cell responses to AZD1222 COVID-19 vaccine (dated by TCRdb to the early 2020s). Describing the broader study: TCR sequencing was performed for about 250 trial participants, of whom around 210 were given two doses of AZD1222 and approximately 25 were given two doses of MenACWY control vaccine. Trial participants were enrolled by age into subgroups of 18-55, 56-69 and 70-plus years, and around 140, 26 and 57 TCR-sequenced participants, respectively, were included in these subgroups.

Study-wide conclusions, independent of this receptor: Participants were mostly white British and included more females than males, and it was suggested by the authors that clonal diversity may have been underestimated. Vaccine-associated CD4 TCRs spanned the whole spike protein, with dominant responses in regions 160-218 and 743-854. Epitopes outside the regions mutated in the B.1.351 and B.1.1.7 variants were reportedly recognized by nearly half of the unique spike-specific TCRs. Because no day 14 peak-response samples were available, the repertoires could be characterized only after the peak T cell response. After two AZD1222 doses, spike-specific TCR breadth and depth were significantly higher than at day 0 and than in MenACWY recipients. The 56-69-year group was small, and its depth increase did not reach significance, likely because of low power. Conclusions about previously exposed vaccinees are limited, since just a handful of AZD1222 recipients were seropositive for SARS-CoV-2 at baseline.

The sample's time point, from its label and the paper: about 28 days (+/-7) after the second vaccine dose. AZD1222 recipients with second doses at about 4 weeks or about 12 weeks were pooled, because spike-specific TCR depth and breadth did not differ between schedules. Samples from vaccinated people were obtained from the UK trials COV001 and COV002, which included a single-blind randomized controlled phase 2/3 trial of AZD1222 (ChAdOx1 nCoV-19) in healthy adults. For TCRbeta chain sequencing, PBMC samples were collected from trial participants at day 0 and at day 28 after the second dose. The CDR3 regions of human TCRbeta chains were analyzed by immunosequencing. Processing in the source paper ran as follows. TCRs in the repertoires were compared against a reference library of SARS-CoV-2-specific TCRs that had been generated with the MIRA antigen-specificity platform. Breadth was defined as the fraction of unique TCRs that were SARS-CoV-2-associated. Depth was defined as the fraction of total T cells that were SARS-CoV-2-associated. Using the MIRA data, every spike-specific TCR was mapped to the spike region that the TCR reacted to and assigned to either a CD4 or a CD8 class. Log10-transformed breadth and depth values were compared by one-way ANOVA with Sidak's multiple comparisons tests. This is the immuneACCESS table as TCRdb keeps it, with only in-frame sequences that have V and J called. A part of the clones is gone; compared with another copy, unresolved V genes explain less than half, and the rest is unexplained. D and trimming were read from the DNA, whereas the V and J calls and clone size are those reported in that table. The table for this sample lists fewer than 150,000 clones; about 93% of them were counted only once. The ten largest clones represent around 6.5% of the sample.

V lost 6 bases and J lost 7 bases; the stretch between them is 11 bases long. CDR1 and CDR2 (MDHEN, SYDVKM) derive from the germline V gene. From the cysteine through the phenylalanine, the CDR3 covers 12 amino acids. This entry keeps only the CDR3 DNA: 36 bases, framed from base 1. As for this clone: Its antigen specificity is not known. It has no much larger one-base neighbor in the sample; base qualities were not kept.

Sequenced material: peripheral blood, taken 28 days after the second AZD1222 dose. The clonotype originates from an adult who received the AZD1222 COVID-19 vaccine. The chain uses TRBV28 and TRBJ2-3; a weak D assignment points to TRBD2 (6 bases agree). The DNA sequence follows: TGTGCCAGCAGCCGGGACTTCTATACGCAGTATTTT. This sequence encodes CASSRDFYTQYF.